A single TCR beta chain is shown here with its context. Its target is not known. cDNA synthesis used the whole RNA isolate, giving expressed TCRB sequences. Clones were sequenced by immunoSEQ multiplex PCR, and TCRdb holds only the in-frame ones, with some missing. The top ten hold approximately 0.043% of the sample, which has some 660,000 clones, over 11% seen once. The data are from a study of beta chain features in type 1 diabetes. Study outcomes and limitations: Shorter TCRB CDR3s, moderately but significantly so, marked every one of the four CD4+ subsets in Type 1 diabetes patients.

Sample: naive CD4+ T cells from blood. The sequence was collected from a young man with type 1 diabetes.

CDR3 protein: CASSYGQGLGTEAFF. CDR3 bases: TGTGCCAGCAGCTACGGACAGGGGTTGGGCACTGAAGCTTTCTTT. The rearrangement uses TRBV7-9 and TRBJ1-1; 9 nucleotides align to TRBD1. The germline gives CDR1 SEHNR, CDR2 FQNEAQ (reference sequence). This CDR3 contains 15 residues. Losses at the gene ends were 4 bases for V and 4 bases for J; bases not matched to a gene: 7. The full variable domain, its missing parts supplied by reference TRBV7-9 and TRBJ1-1, is DTGVSQNPRHKITKRGQNVTFRCDPISEHNRLYWYRQTLGQGPEFLTYFQNEAQLEKSRLLSDRFSAERPKGSFSTLEIQRTEQGDSAMYLCASSYGQGLGTEAFFGQGTRLTVV.